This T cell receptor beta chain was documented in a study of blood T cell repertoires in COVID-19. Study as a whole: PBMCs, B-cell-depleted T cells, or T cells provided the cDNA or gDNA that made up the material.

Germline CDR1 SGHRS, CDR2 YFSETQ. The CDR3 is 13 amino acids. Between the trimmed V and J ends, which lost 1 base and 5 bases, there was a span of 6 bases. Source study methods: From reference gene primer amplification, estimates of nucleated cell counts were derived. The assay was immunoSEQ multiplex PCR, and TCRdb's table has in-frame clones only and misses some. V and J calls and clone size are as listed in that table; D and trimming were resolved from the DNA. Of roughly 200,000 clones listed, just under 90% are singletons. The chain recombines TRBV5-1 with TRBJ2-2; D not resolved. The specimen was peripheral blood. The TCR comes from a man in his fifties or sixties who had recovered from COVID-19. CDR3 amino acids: CASSLRETGELFF. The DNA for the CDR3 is TGCGCCAGCAGCTTGAGAGAAACCGGGGAGCTGTTTTTT.